This TCR beta chain stems from a study of identical twins. Findings and limits, study-wide: The more abundant beta clonotypes in cord blood had fewer insertions, and memory repertoires did not show this. There is a chance that invariant MAIT and iNKT cells partially muddied zero-insertion analyses.

Trimming removed 2 bases from V and 4 bases from J, with 11 bases in between. CDR3 length: 14 amino acids. TCRdb itself ran the 5' RACE reads through MiXCR, one entry per CDR3 protein. The table includes over 550,000 distinct CDR3 sequences, roughly 6.6% detected once. Points on this clonotype: Its antigen is undetermined.

The data also belong to a second study, concerning yellow fever vaccine responses in identical twins.

Specimen: PBMCs. This rearrangement joins TRBV12-3 or TRBV12-4 to TRBJ1-2; weak D call: TRBD1 (6 bases). The clonotype was recovered from a woman between 18 and 30 years old in good health. The CDR3 region is CASSLTGSSYGYTF. In DNA form, the CDR3 reads TGTGCCAGCAGTTTAACAGGGTCCAGCTATGGCTACACCTTC.